Listed below are T cell receptor beta chains from one sample, sequenced in a study of PD-L1 blockade in urothelial cancer. The data were produced by immunoSEQ multiplex PCR, yet TCRdb's version contains in-frame clones alone and is incomplete. The repertoire consists of more than 45,000 clones, with over 70% occurring once and the leading ten covering 3.5% to 4.5%. The sequencing here drew on PBMCs, taken around atezolizumab (anti-PD-L1) treatment. These receptors were obtained from an older man with urothelial cancer. The CDR3 runs from the conserved cysteine through the conserved F or W. The D gene is left open where the match is weak. Size tells how often a clone was seen (once, few, many) or the class of an expanded clone, and some rows leave it out.

J: TRBJ1-2; size: -; V: TRBV28; D: -; DNA: TGTGCCAGCAGGACAGCTCCTCGCTATGGCTACACCTTC; CDR3: CASRTAPRYGYTF
J: TRBJ1-1; size: -; V: TRBV19; D: -; DNA: TGTGCCAGTAGTCCGCGACAGGTTGGTGAAGCTTTCTTT; CDR3: CASSPRQVGEAFF
J: TRBJ1-4; size: -; V: TRBV15; D: -; DNA: TGTGCCACCAGCAGAGATGTCAGGGATGGTGAAAAACTGTTTTTT; CDR3: CATSRDVRDGEKLFF
J: TRBJ2-3; size: -; V: TRBV5-1; D: TRBD2; DNA: TGCGCCAGCAGCTTGGAACTAGCGGGGTCTAGCACAGATACGCAGTATTTT; CDR3: CASSLELAGSSTDTQYF
J: TRBJ2-7; size: -; V: TRBV5-1; D: TRBD2; DNA: TGCGCCAGCAGCTTGGTTCCTGGGGAGGGTTTACTCTACGAGCAGTACTTC; CDR3: CASSLVPGEGLLYEQYF
J: TRBJ1-4; size: -; V: TRBV6-6; D: TRBD1; DNA: TGTGCCAGCAGAAGGGGACAGGCCGAAAAACTGTTTTTT; CDR3: CASRRGQAEKLFF
J: TRBJ2-7; size: -; V: TRBV4-2; D: -; DNA: TGTGCCAGCAGCCAAGATCTCCCAGCGGACCGCTCCTACGAGCAGTACTTC; CDR3: CASSQDLPADRSYEQYF
J: TRBJ1-4; size: -; V: TRBV21-1; D: -; DNA: TGTGCCAGCAGCACTCACGCGGACCCCAGGGGCATGGAGGAAAAACTGTTTTTT; CDR3: CASSTHADPRGMEEKLFF
J: TRBJ2-7; size: -; V: TRBV2; D: -; DNA: TGTGCCAGCAGTGAAAGTCTGAAGCTCCCCACCTACGAGCAGTACTTC; CDR3: CASSESLKLPTYEQYF
J: TRBJ2-4; size: -; V: TRBV9; D: -; DNA: TGTGCCAGCAGCGTAGATATAACCAAAAACATTCAGTACTTC; CDR3: CASSVDITKNIQYF
J: TRBJ2-1; size: -; V: TRBV2; D: TRBD1; DNA: TGTGCCAGCAGCGGACAGGGGAGAAGTGAGCAGTTCTTC; CDR3: CASSGQGRSEQFF
J: TRBJ1-3; size: -; V: TRBV5-1; D: -; DNA: TGCGCCAGCAGCCTCGGGTGGGTGGCTGGAAACACCATATATTTT; CDR3: CASSLGWVAGNTIYF
J: TRBJ1-5; size: -; V: TRBV27; D: -; DNA: TGTGCCAGCAGCCTGGGCAGGAATAATCAGCCCCAGCATTTT; CDR3: CASSLGRNNQPQHF
J: TRBJ2-1; size: -; V: TRBV4-1; D: -; DNA: TGCGCCAGCAGCCAAAGGGCAGGGCCCGTTACGGATGAGCAGTTCTTC; CDR3: CASSQRAGPVTDEQFF
J: TRBJ2-7; size: once; V: TRBV5-8; D: -; DNA: TGTGCCAGCAGGTTGGACAGCTTCTCCTACGAGCAGTACTTC; CDR3: CASRLDSFSYEQYF
J: TRBJ1-2; size: -; V: TRBV28; D: TRBD1; DNA: TGTGCCAGCAGTTTAGGGGACAGGGCTGGCTACACCTTC; CDR3: CASSLGDRAGYTF
J: TRBJ1-1; size: few; V: TRBV5-5; D: -; DNA: TGTGCCAGCAGCTTTCAGGGAGGGGACACTGAAGCTTTCTTT; CDR3: CASSFQGGDTEAFF
J: TRBJ1-5; size: -; V: TRBV28; D: TRBD1; DNA: TGTGCCAGCAGTTTCCTCCGGGACAGGGGGCGCCAGCCCCAGCATTTT; CDR3: CASSFLRDRGRQPQHF
J: TRBJ2-7; size: -; V: TRBV18; D: TRBD1; DNA: TGTGCCAGCTCACCACCCTTGGGACAGGAGTACGAGCAGTACTTC; CDR3: CASSPPLGQEYEQYF
J: TRBJ2-4; size: -; V: TRBV18; D: -; DNA: TGTGCCAGCTCACCATCATCTGCGGGATCAAACATTCAGTACTTC; CDR3: CASSPSSAGSNIQYF
J: TRBJ2-3; size: -; V: TRBV19; D: TRBD2; DNA: TGTGCCAGTAATAACGGGAGGTCAGATACGCAGTATTTT; CDR3: CASNNGRSDTQYF
J: TRBJ2-5; size: -; V: TRBV18; D: TRBD2; DNA: TGTGCCAGCTCGCGGACTAGCGGGCGACAAGAGACCCAGTACTTC; CDR3: CASSRTSGRQETQYF
J: TRBJ2-5; size: -; V: TRBV2; D: TRBD2; DNA: TGTGCCAGCGGTGGGACTAGCGGGAGATCGGAGACCCAGTACTTC; CDR3: CASGGTSGRSETQYF
J: TRBJ2-7; size: few; V: TRBV9; D: -; DNA: TGTGCCAGCAGCGAGAACCCCCGGGAGCCCTCCTACGAGCAGTACTTC; CDR3: CASSENPREPSYEQYF
J: TRBJ2-7; size: -; V: TRBV2; D: -; DNA: TGTGCCAGCAGTCCTTACTACGAGCAGTACTTC; CDR3: CASSPYYEQYF
J: TRBJ2-7; size: -; V: TRBV7-9; D: -; DNA: TGTGCCAGCAGCTTAGGGCCGTTCGAGCAGTACTTC; CDR3: CASSLGPFEQYF
J: TRBJ2-2; size: -; V: TRBV12-5; D: -; DNA: TGTGCTAGTGGTCAAAACACCGGGGAGCTGTTTTTT; CDR3: CASGQNTGELFF
J: TRBJ2-2; size: -; V: TRBV18; D: -; DNA: TGTGCCAGCTCACGGACAGAGAACACCGGGGAGCTGTTTTTT; CDR3: CASSRTENTGELFF
J: TRBJ2-1; size: -; V: TRBV4-1; D: -; DNA: TGCGCCAGCAGCCAAGGACAGGTTCCGAACAATGAGCAGTTCTTC; CDR3: CASSQGQVPNNEQFF
J: TRBJ2-3; size: -; V: TRBV9; D: TRBD2; DNA: TGTGCCAGCAGCGCCCACACTAGCGGGAGAATGGATACGCAGTATTTT; CDR3: CASSAHTSGRMDTQYF
J: TRBJ2-3; size: -; V: TRBV29-1; D: TRBD2; DNA: TGCAGCGCTCGTTTGACAACAGCGGGAGGGCCAGATACGCAGTATTTT; CDR3: CSARLTTAGGPDTQYF
J: TRBJ2-2; size: -; V: TRBV6-1; D: -; DNA: TGTGCCAGCAGGCTAACTAGAGCGAACACCGGGGAGCTGTTTTTT; CDR3: CASRLTRANTGELFF
J: TRBJ2-3; size: -; V: TRBV5-1; D: -; DNA: TGCGCCAGCAGCTTGGAGTTCACGGGAGGCACAGATACGCAGTATTTT; CDR3: CASSLEFTGGTDTQYF
J: TRBJ2-5; size: -; V: TRBV11-2; D: -; DNA: TGTGCCAGCAGCTTAGGGGCCCTCCTACGGGGAGAGACCCAGTACTTC; CDR3: CASSLGALLRGETQYF
J: TRBJ2-2; size: -; V: TRBV2; D: -; DNA: TGTGCCAGCAGGCCCCAGCGGGCGCCGGGCGGGGAGCTGTTTTTT; CDR3: CASRPQRAPGGELFF
J: TRBJ2-2; size: many; V: TRBV7-3; D: -; DNA: TGTGCCACCGGGGAGGCGGGGGAGCTGTTTTTT; CDR3: CATGEAGELFF
J: TRBJ2-3; size: -; V: TRBV19; D: -; DNA: TGTGCCAGTAGTCTCCTGACTAGTTTCGATACGCAGTATTTT; CDR3: CASSLLTSFDTQYF
J: TRBJ2-1; size: -; V: TRBV7-2; D: TRBD2; DNA: TGTGCCAGCAGCCCCTGGACTAGCGGCGGAACTCCGCAGTTCTTC; CDR3: CASSPWTSGGTPQFF
J: TRBJ2-1; size: -; V: TRBV7-2; D: TRBD2; DNA: TGTGCCAGCAGCTTACAACTAGCGGGCTACAATGAGCAGTTCTTC; CDR3: CASSLQLAGYNEQFF
J: TRBJ1-3; size: -; V: TRBV7-2; D: -; DNA: TGTGCCAGCAGCATTAGCAGGGGCGCGGGAAACACCATATATTTT; CDR3: CASSISRGAGNTIYF